This T cell receptor beta chain emerged from a study of beta chain features in type 1 diabetes. Turning to the study itself: When patients were set against healthy donors, age, gender and cell yields were similar.

Trimming cost V 2 bases and J 5 bases, with 12 bases left between them. The germline V gene has CDR1 SQVTM and CDR2 ANQGSEA. The CDR3 is made up of 13 amino acids. Study-level findings and limits: Shorter TCRB CDR3s, moderately but significantly so, marked every one of the four CD4+ subsets in Type 1 diabetes patients. A definitive answer on HLA type influencing TCRB rearrangement was not reached here.

TCRB transcripts that were expressed got sequenced, as all of the isolated RNA had been reverse transcribed. Libraries were prepared by immunoSEQ multiplex PCR; TCRdb keeps only in-frame clonotypes and omits some of them. The repertoire has roughly 240,000 clones, around 24% of them found once; the top ten carry 0.012%. This clone occurred a few times. The antigen is undetermined. This clonotype originated in a woman aged 30 to 39 with type 1 diabetes. The chain links TRBV29-1 to TRBJ1-1; TRBD1 is a possible D gene (5 bases). Sequences were obtained from naive CD4+ T cells from blood. The CDR3 DNA reads as TGCAGCGTTGAATTGGGGGGGGGTACTGAAGCTTTCTTT. Translation: CSVELGGGTEAFF.